This entry lists 18 T cell receptor beta chains sequenced from one sample in a study of cytomegalovirus exposure and HLA in healthy donors. The PCR had 60 Vbeta and 13 Jbeta primers. Using immunoSEQ multiplex PCR, the repertoire was profiled, and TCRdb retains in-frame clones only, with some absent. The sample holds roughly 150,000 clones, approximately 68% seen once. The sample was PBMCs. These receptors came from a man in his fifties or sixties in good health and CMV-seronegative.

This chain connects TRBV27 to TRBJ1-2; 9 nucleotides agree with TRBD1. The CDR3 is 13 amino acids. V gave up 6 bases and J gave up 9 bases; unmatched junction bases: 8. Looked up from germline, CDR1 is MNHEY and CDR2 is SMNVEV (reference sequence). CDR3 in amino acids: CASRKQGARRYTF. The CDR3 DNA follows: TGTGCCAGCAGAAAACAGGGGGCCCGGCGCTACACCTTC.

This chain's CDR3 is CASSLNLNTEAFF. Written as DNA, the CDR3 is TGCGCCAGCAGCTTGAACTTAAACACTGAAGCTTTCTTT. The chain is built from TRBV5-1 and TRBJ1-1; D uncertain. CDR1 and CDR2 from the germline V gene are SGHRS and YFSETQ. The CDR3 sequence is 13 residues long. With 1 base removed from V and 2 bases from J, the gap between germline ends came to 6 bases. Full variable domain (remainder filled in from reference TRBV5-1 and TRBJ1-1): KAGVTQTPRYLIKTRGQQVTLSCSPISGHRSVSWYQQTPGQGLQFLFEYFSETQRNKGNFPGRFSGRQFSNSRSEMNVSTLELGDSALYLCASSLNLNTEAFFGQGTRLTVV.

This clone has just one count. The genes are TRBV28 and TRBJ1-1; 8 positions agree with TRBD1. This CDR3 spans 14 amino acids. V shed 3 bases, J shed 6 bases, and the junction held 6 bases outside the gene matches. The V gene's germline CDR1 is MDHEN and CDR2 SYDVKM. This chain's CDR3 is CASSLTGDFAEAFF. CDR3 DNA sequence: TGTGCCAGCAGTTTGACAGGGGATTTCGCTGAAGCTTTCTTT.

This clone was detected only a few times. At one of its ends the junction is not consistent with the germline gene, which may arise from a read error. The CDR3 coding sequence is TGTGCTAGCAGCCCCACGACTGGCTTCACCGGGGAGCTGTTTTTT. This gives the protein CASSPTTGFTGELFF. The chain uses TRBV7-7 and TRBJ2-2; unclear D gene. The germline V gene has CDR1 SSHAT and CDR2 FNYEAQ (reference sequence). The CDR3 covers 15 residues.

This clone was seen a handful of times. The chain recombines TRBV5-1 with TRBJ1-4; D call uncertain. The CDR3 loop spans 14 amino acids. CDR1 and CDR2 from the germline V gene are SGHRS and YFSETQ. Trimming shortened V by 0 bases and J by 2 bases, and 5 bases separated the two germline ends. The CDR3 reads CASSLGGTNEKLFF. The CDR3 region has the DNA TGCGCCAGCAGCTTGGGCGGGACTAATGAAAAACTGTTTTTT.

V usage is TRBV5-1 and J usage is TRBJ2-1; 10 bases fit TRBD2. The V gene's germline CDR1 is SGHRS and CDR2 YFSETQ. The CDR3 loop spans 15 amino acids. V was clipped by 3 bases and J by 8 bases; unmatched bases: 8. CDR3 bases: TGCGCCAGCAGCTCTGGGGCTAGCGGGAGCTATGAGCAGTTCTTC. It encodes CASSSGASGSYEQFF.

This clone was picked up a small number of times. The chain is built from TRBV30 and TRBJ2-2; D is perhaps TRBD2 (6 bases). The V end was cut by 1 base, the J end by 2 bases, with 11 bases between. Germline values: CDR1 GTSNPN, CDR2 SVGIG (reference sequence). The CDR3 extends over 15 amino acids. CDR3 protein: CAWSGGRSNTGELFF. The CDR3 nucleotides read TGTGCCTGGAGTGGGGGGAGGTCCAACACCGGGGAGCTGTTTTTT.

This clone was recorded a few times. The chain employs TRBV5-4 and TRBJ2-2; TRBD1 is a possible D gene (6 bases). Germline lookup yields CDR1 SGHNT and CDR2 YYREEE (reference sequence). Trimming left V 2 bases short and J 2 bases short, with 10 bases between. This CDR3 region has 15 residues. The CDR3 loop reads CASSFGTYNTGELFF. In DNA form, the CDR3 reads TGTGCCAGCAGCTTCGGGACATACAACACCGGGGAGCTGTTTTTT.

This clone came up a few times. The rearrangement joins TRBV18 to TRBJ2-1; unclear D gene. V gave up 0 bases and J gave up 6 bases, with 3 bases separating them. The CDR3 consists of 12 residues. Germline V gene sequence: CDR1 KGHSH, CDR2 LQKENI. The CDR3 spells CASSPPANEQFF. The DNA for the CDR3 is TGTGCCAGCTCACCACCGGCCAATGAGCAGTTCTTC.

V usage is TRBV19 and J usage is TRBJ2-7; the match to TRBD2 covers 8 bases. The V gene's germline CDR1 is LNHDA and CDR2 SQIVND (reference sequence). Trimming removed 4 bases from V and 4 bases from J; junction bases left unmatched: 12. The CDR3 has 16 amino acids. This CDR3 is CASSKGRAGVGYEQYF. CDR3 sequence (DNA): TGTGCCAGTAGTAAGGGAAGAGCGGGAGTGGGATACGAGCAGTACTTC.

This sequence joins TRBV5-4 and TRBJ2-5; TRBD1 agrees at 9 bases. Germline CDR1 SGHNT, CDR2 YYREEE (reference sequence). The CDR3 extends over 16 amino acids. Germline trimming cut 2 bases from V and 2 bases from J; bases unmatched to any gene: 7. The chain's CDR3 is CASSFGGQGKQETQYF. The CDR3, as DNA: TGTGCCAGCAGCTTTGGGGGACAGGGCAAGCAAGAGACCCAGTACTTC. Based on the CDR3 plus reference TRBV5-4 and TRBJ2-5, the full variable domain is ETGVTQSPTHLIKTRGQQVTLRCSSQSGHNTVSWYQQALGQGPQFIFQYYREEENGRGNFPPRFSGLQFPNYSSELNVNALELDDSALYLCASSFGGQGKQETQYFGPGTRLLVL.

The V and J genes are TRBV15 and TRBJ2-3, with 8 positions matching TRBD1. Per germline, CDR1 LNHNV and CDR2 YYDKDF (reference sequence). The V segment lost 5 bases and the J segment 4 bases; nucleotides outside the gene matches: 11. The CDR3 covers 16 residues. CDR3 loop: CATSAHKDREADTQYF. The CDR3 DNA reads as TGTGCCACCAGCGCCCACAAGGACAGGGAAGCAGATACGCAGTATTTT.

This chain joins TRBV19 and TRBJ2-1; D is unclear. This CDR3 spans 16 amino acids. Germline V gene sequence: CDR1 LNHDA, CDR2 SQIVND (reference sequence). The ends were cut back, 1 base at V and 0 bases at J, with 10 bases in the middle. The CDR3: CASSIGGGSSYNEQFF. For the CDR3, the DNA is TGTGCCAGTAGTATAGGAGGCGGTTCCTCCTACAATGAGCAGTTCTTC.

This clone was counted only a few times. V usage is TRBV5-4 and J usage is TRBJ2-7; 11 nucleotides line up with TRBD2. The CDR3 loop spans 14 amino acids. Germline V gives CDR1 SGHNT, CDR2 YYREEE (reference sequence). V lost 3 bases and J lost 2; bases outside the gene matches: 1. CDR3 amino acids: CASSSLAGAYEQYF. The CDR3 region has the DNA TGTGCCAGCAGCTCACTAGCGGGGGCCTACGAGCAGTACTTC.

This chain uses TRBV6-1 with TRBJ1-1; the match to TRBD1 covers 8 bases. CDR3 size: 14 residues. Germline V gene sequence: CDR1 MNHNS, CDR2 SASEGT. V lost 4 bases and J lost 3; bases outside the gene matches: 4. The DNA for the CDR3 is TGTGCCAGCAGTGCACAGGGGGGGTACACTGAAGCTTTCTTT. As protein: CASSAQGGYTEAFF.

The chain carries TRBV5-1 and TRBJ2-7; D is uncertain. Trimming took off 4 bases at V and 2 bases at J, with 19 bases between the two ends. The CDR3 runs to 16 residues. Germline CDR1 reads SGHRS; CDR2 reads YFSETQ. This CDR3 reads CASSPMGRSRPYEQYF. The CDR3 nucleotides read TGCGCCAGCAGCCCGATGGGCAGGTCGAGACCCTACGAGCAGTACTTC.

The chain combines TRBV29-1 with TRBJ1-2; D unclear. The CDR3 loop spans 13 amino acids. Trimming stripped 0 bases from V and 2 bases from J, with 7 bases between. CDR1 SQVTM and CDR2 ANQGSEA come from the germline V gene. The CDR3 DNA reads TGCAGCGTTGAAGATCGCAGGAACTATGGCTACACCTTC. Translated, it gives CSVEDRRNYGYTF.

This chain connects TRBV25-1 to TRBJ2-3, with D tentatively TRBD2 (5 bases). V was shortened by 3 bases and J by 5 bases, with 9 bases between the two germline ends. The CDR3 is 13 amino acids. Germline loops: CDR1 MGHDK, CDR2 SYGVNS. CDR3 nucleotides: TGTGCCAGCAGTGATCACAGCGGAGATACGCAGTATTTT. This translates into CASSDHSGDTQYF.